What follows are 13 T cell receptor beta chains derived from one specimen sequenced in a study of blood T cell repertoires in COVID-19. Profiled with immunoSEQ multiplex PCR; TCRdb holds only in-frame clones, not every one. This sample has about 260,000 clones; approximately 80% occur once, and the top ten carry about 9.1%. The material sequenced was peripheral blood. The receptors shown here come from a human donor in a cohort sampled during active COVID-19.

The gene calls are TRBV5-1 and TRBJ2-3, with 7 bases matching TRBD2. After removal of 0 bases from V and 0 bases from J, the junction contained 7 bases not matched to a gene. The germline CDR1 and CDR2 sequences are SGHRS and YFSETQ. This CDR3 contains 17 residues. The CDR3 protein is CASSLAGGSASTDTQYF. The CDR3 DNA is TGCGCCAGCAGCTTGGCGGGAGGCAGCGCTAGCACAGATACGCAGTATTTT.

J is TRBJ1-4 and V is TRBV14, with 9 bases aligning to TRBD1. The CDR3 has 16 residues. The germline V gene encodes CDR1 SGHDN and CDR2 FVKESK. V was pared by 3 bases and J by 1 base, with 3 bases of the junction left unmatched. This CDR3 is CASSHRTGVTNEKLFF. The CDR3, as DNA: TGTGCCAGCAGCCATCGGACAGGGGTAACTAATGAAAAACTGTTTTTT.

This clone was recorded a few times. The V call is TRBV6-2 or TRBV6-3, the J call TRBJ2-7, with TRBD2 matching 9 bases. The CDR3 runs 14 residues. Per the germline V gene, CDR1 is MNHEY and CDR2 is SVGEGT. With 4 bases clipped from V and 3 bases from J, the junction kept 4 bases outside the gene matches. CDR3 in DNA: TGTGCCAGCAGTTCCGCGGGGGGGCTCTACGAGCAGTACTTC. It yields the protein CASSSAGGLYEQYF.

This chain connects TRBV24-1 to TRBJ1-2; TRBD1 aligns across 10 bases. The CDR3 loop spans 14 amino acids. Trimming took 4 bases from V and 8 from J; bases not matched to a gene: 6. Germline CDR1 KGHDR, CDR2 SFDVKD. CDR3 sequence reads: CATSDRTGGKGYTF. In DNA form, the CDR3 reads TGTGCCACCAGTGACCGGACAGGGGGGAAGGGCTACACCTTC.

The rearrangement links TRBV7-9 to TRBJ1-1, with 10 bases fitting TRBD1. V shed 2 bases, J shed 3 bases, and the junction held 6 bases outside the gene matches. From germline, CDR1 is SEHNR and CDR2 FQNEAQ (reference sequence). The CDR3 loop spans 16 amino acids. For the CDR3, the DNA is TGTGCCAGCAGCTTATGGTTAGGACAGGGGGACACTGAAGCTTTCTTT. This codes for CASSLWLGQGDTEAFF.

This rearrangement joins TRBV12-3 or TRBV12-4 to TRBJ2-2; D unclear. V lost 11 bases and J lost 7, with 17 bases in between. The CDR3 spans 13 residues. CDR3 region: CASGPRLVGELFF. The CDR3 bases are TGTGCCTCTGGTCCCAGGTTGGTCGGGGAGCTGTTTTTT.

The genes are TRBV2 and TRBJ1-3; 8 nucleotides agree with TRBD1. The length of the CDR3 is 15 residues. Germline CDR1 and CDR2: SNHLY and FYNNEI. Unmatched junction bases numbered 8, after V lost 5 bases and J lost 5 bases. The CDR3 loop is CASSRGDRSRNTIYF. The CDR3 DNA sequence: TGTGCCAGCAGTCGGGGGGACAGGTCCAGAAACACCATATATTTT.

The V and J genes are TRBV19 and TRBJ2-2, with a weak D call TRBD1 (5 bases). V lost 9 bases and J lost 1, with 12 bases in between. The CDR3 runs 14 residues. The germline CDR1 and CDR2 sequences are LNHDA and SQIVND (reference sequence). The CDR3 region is CASQGALNTGELFF. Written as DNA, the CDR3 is TGTGCCAGCCAAGGGGCTTTGAACACCGGGGAGCTGTTTTTT.

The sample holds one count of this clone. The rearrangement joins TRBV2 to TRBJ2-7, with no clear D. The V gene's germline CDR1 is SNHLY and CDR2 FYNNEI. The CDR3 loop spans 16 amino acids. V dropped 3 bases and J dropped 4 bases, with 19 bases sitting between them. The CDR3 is CASSELFWKEVYEQYF. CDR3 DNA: TGTGCCAGCAGTGAGTTGTTCTGGAAAGAGGTATACGAGCAGTACTTC. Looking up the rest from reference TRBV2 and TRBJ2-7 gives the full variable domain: EPEVTQTPSHQVTQMGQEVILRCVPISNHLYFYWYRQILGQKVEFLVSFYNNEISEKSEIFDDQFSVERPDGSNFTLKIRSTKLEDSAMYFCASSELFWKEVYEQYFGPGTRLTVT.

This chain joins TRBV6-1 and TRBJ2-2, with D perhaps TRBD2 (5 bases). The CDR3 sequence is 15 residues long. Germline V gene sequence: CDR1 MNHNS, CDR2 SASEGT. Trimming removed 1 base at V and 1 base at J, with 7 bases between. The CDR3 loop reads CASSEVAGNTGELFF. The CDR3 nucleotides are TGTGCCAGCAGTGAAGTGGCGGGGAACACCGGGGAGCTGTTTTTT.

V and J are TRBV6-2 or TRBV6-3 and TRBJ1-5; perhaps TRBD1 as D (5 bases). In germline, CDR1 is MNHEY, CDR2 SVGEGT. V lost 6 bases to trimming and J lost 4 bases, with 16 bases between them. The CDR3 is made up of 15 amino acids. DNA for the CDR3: TGTGCCAGCAGCTCGCAGGGCACCTCTAATCAGCCCCAGCATTTT. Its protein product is CASSSQGTSNQPQHF.

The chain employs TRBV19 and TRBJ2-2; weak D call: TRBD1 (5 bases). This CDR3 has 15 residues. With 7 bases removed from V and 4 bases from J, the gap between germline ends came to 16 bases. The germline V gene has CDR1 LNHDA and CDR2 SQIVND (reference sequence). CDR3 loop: CASKMQGTGTGELFF. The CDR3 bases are TGTGCCAGTAAGATGCAGGGTACTGGCACCGGGGAGCTGTTTTTT.

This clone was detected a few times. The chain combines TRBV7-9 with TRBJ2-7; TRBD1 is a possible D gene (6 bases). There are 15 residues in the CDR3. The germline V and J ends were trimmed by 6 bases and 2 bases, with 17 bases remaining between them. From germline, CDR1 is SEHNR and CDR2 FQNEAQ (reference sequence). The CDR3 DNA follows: TGTGCCAGCAGTTGGAACAGGGTAGGCCCCTACGAGCAGTACTTC. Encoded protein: CASSWNRVGPYEQYF. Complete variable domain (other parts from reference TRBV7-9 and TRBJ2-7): DTGVSQNPRHKITKRGQNVTFRCDPISEHNRLYWYRQTLGQGPEFLTYFQNEAQLEKSRLLSDRFSAERPKGSFSTLEIQRTEQGDSAMYLCASSWNRVGPYEQYFGPGTRLTVT.